The 23 T cell receptor beta chains in this list originate from one sample, sequenced in a study of T cell therapy after organ transplantation (dated by TCRdb to the late 2010s). These TCRs are of unknown antigen specificity. Library preparation used the immunoSEQ multiplex PCR assay. The immuneACCESS repertoire file appears here via TCRdb, limited to in-frame rearrangements. These files lack a portion of the clones; in checked studies, under half of the deficit traces to unresolved V genes, and the cause of the others is not known. This sample lists 44,000 or so clones; approximately 94% were detected once. Of the sample, about 2.9% falls within the top ten clones. What this sample's time point label stands for: before start of T cell therapy. This specimen was CD8+ T cells from blood, taken before autologous CMV-specific T cell therapy. The receptors come from a human patient who had received a solid organ transplant and had CMV disease.

This clone was seen only once. The rearrangement joins TRBV29-1 to TRBJ2-1; weak D call: TRBD2 (6 bases). V shed 0 bases and J shed 1 base, with 13 bases lying between them. The CDR3 covers 16 residues. Germline V gene data show CDR1 as SQVTM and CDR2 as ANQGSEA. CDR3 coding DNA: TGCAGCGTTGAAGATCTCGGGGGTGAGTCCTACAATGAGCAGTTCTTC. This sequence encodes CSVEDLGGESYNEQFF.

CDR3 DNA sequence: TGTGCCAGCAGCCAAGATGGAGGGCAGCCCCAGCATTTT. Protein: CASSQDGGQPQHF. This rearrangement joins TRBV4-2 to TRBJ1-5, with unresolved D. The V end lost 0 bases, the J end lost 7 bases, and 7 bases lay between the germline ends. This CDR3 comprises 13 residues. Per the germline V gene, CDR1 is LGHNA and CDR2 is YNFKEQ.

The rearrangement uses TRBV27 and TRBJ2-7; tentatively, D is TRBD1 (6 bases). Trimming stripped 4 bases from V and 7 bases from J, with 8 bases between. The CDR3 is 11 residues long. Germline-derived CDR1 and CDR2 are MNHEY and SMNVEV (reference sequence). CDR3 nucleotides: TGTGCCAGCAGTTCCAGGGGTGAGCAGTACTTC. Its protein product is CASSSRGEQYF.

V is TRBV10-1 and J is TRBJ1-2, with 8 bases that match TRBD1. Per germline, CDR1 WNHNN and CDR2 SYGVQD (reference sequence). Losses at the gene ends were 7 bases for V and 6 bases for J; bases not matched to a gene: 4. The CDR3 totals 12 residues. The CDR3 sequence: CASKDRDHGYTF. As DNA, the CDR3 is TGCGCCAGCAAGGACAGGGACCATGGCTACACCTTC.

This chain connects TRBV27 to TRBJ2-3, with D hard to call. V was trimmed by 5 bases and J by 1 base, leaving 16 bases between them. The CDR3 is 16 amino acids. The germline V gene encodes CDR1 MNHEY and CDR2 SMNVEV (reference sequence). CDR3 nucleotides: TGTGCCAGCAGTCCAGGTTGGAATGTGGGCACAGATACGCAGTATTTT. This encodes CASSPGWNVGTDTQYF.

This chain connects TRBV4-1 to TRBJ1-2; D unresolved. Germline loops: CDR1 MGHRA, CDR2 YSYEKL. Trimming took 1 base from V and 7 from J, leaving 7 bases between them. This CDR3 has 12 amino acids. The CDR3 nucleotides are TGCGCCAGCAGCCAAGGGTCTCCTGGCTACACCTTC. This gives the protein CASSQGSPGYTF.

V gene TRBV19 combines with J gene TRBJ1-1, with D possibly being TRBD1 (5 bases). V lost 4 bases and J lost 0, with 15 bases in between. This CDR3 spans 16 amino acids. Looked up from germline, CDR1 is LNHDA and CDR2 is SQIVND (reference sequence). CDR3 coding DNA: TGTGCCAGTAGTACCGACCTGGAGGGGATGAACACTGAAGCTTTCTTT. Amino acid sequence: CASSTDLEGMNTEAFF.

The chain couples TRBV29-1 to TRBJ2-7, with D possibly TRBD2 on 5 matching bases. The germline gives CDR1 SQVTM, CDR2 ANQGSEA. V lost 4 bases and J lost 4, with 11 bases in between. CDR3 size: 12 residues. The CDR3 protein is CSVVPEGYEQYF. DNA of the CDR3: TGCAGCGTTGTTCCCGAGGGTTACGAGCAGTACTTC.

This clone was seen once. J is TRBJ1-5 and V is TRBV19; 11 bases agree with TRBD1. The CDR3 consists of 14 residues. Trimming removed 8 bases from V and 6 bases from J; junction bases left unmatched: 6. The germline V gene encodes CDR1 LNHDA and CDR2 SQIVND (reference sequence). The CDR3 nucleotides read TGTGCCAGTGTGGACAGGGGGCAAGGTCAGCCCCAGCATTTT. It codes for CASVDRGQGQPQHF. The complete variable domain, with remaining parts taken from reference TRBV19 and TRBJ1-5, reads DGGITQSPKYLFRKEGQNVTLSCEQNLNHDAMYWYRQDPGQGLRLIYYSQIVNDFQKGDIAEGYSVSREKKESFPLTVTSAQKNPTAFYLCASVDRGQGQPQHFGDGTRLSIL.

V and J are TRBV15 and TRBJ2-7; 7 bases align to TRBD1. CDR3 length: 14 residues. With 3 bases clipped from V and 2 bases from J, the junction kept 4 bases outside the gene matches. CDR1 and CDR2 from the germline V gene are LNHNV and YYDKDF (reference sequence). CDR3 sequence reads: CATSSRDSAYEQYF. CDR3 coding DNA: TGTGCCACCAGCAGCCGGGACAGTGCCTACGAGCAGTACTTC.

The gene calls are TRBV11-2 and TRBJ2-3, with 9 bases matching TRBD2. This CDR3 region has 16 residues. Germline V CDR1 and CDR2: SGHAT, FQNNGV. V trimming: 0 bases; J trimming: 3 bases; junction bases outside the gene matches: 4. DNA of the CDR3: TGTGCCAGCAGCTTAGAAGGCGGGAGGGGTACAGATACGCAGTATTTT. Protein sequence: CASSLEGGRGTDTQYF.

The chain is built from TRBV15 and TRBJ1-5, with a possible D match to TRBD1 (5 bases). This CDR3 is 15 amino acids long. The V end lost 0 bases, the J end lost 2 bases, and 8 bases lay between the germline ends. Germline CDR1 reads LNHNV; CDR2 reads YYDKDF (reference sequence). The CDR3 spells CATSREGGGNQPQHF. As DNA, the CDR3 is TGTGCCACCAGCAGAGAGGGGGGGGGCAATCAGCCCCAGCATTTT.

The V call is TRBV7-9, the J call TRBJ2-1; 8 nucleotides match TRBD1. V lost 5 bases to trimming and J lost 2 bases; unmatched junction nucleotides: 8. CDR1 is SEHNR, CDR2 FQNEAQ, per germline (reference sequence). The CDR3 runs to 16 residues. Here the CDR3 reads CASSPSAGGAYNEQFF. In DNA, the CDR3 is TGTGCCAGCAGCCCAAGCGCAGGGGGCGCCTACAATGAGCAGTTCTTC.

The gene calls are TRBV6-5 and TRBJ2-4; the D gene is possibly TRBD2 (5 bases). Germline CDR1 reads MNHEY; CDR2 reads SVGAGI. V shed 9 bases and J shed 8 bases, with 17 bases lying between them. The CDR3 has 13 amino acids. As DNA, the CDR3 is TGTGCCAGTTCCCTTATTCGGGGATACATTCAGTACTTC. Translation: CASSLIRGYIQYF.

This chain connects TRBV6-5 to TRBJ2-6; no clear D. Germline V gene data show CDR1 as MNHEY and CDR2 as SVGAGI. Trimming removed 10 bases from V and 0 bases from J, with 13 bases in between. CDR3 length: 15 residues. The CDR3 sequence: CATRLASSGANVLTF. In DNA, the CDR3 is TGTGCCACCAGATTGGCTTCCTCTGGGGCCAACGTCCTGACTTTC.

V gene TRBV27 combines with J gene TRBJ1-3; D remains unclear. CDR3 length: 14 residues. Trimming took 4 bases from V and 0 from J, leaving 7 bases between them. Germline V gene sequence: CDR1 MNHEY, CDR2 SMNVEV (reference sequence). In DNA form, the CDR3 reads TGTGCCAGCAGTTACTCTATCTCTGGAAACACCATATATTTT. This codes for CASSYSISGNTIYF.

The chain links TRBV4-1 to TRBJ2-3; a weak D match, TRBD1 (5 bases). Trimming took 0 bases from V and 3 from J, leaving 13 bases between them. Per the germline V gene, CDR1 is MGHRA and CDR2 is YSYEKL. CDR3 length equals 16 residues. The CDR3 nucleotides are TGCGCCAGCAGCCAAGACCGGCGGCAGGGTACAGATACGCAGTATTTT. This gives the protein CASSQDRRQGTDTQYF.

This clone was observed a single time. This sequence joins TRBV19 and TRBJ2-3, with 11 bases fitting TRBD2. The CDR3 sequence is 16 residues long. Germline V lookup: CDR1 LNHDA, CDR2 SQIVND (reference sequence). Germline trimming cut 1 base from V and 2 bases from J; bases unmatched to any gene: 2. CDR3 sequence: CASSIVSGRATDTQYF. CDR3 nucleotides: TGTGCCAGTAGTATAGTTAGCGGGAGGGCCACAGATACGCAGTATTTT.

The chain has TRBV6-5 and TRBJ2-7; 10 nucleotides align to TRBD1. Germline V gene data show CDR1 as MNHEY and CDR2 as SVGAGI. The CDR3 spans 14 residues. The V segment lost 5 bases and the J segment 4 bases; nucleotides outside the gene matches: 5. The CDR3 bases are TGTGCCAGCAGTACCGGGACAGGGGTTTACGAGCAGTACTTC. It yields the protein CASSTGTGVYEQYF.

The chain recombines TRBV5-4 with TRBJ2-2; TRBD2 aligns across 8 bases. V gave up 4 bases and J gave up 2 bases; unmatched junction bases: 7. The CDR3 is 16 amino acids. The germline V gene encodes CDR1 SGHNT and CDR2 YYREEE (reference sequence). The CDR3 sequence is CASSPGAGGNTGELFF. As DNA, the CDR3 is TGTGCCAGCAGCCCCGGGGCGGGGGGAAACACCGGGGAGCTGTTTTTT.

The chain links TRBV7-9 to TRBJ2-1; the D is unclear. The V end lost 5 bases, the J end lost 0 bases, and 11 bases lay between the germline ends. This CDR3 region has 15 residues. In germline, CDR1 is SEHNR, CDR2 FQNEAQ (reference sequence). In nucleotides, the CDR3 is TGTGCCAGCAGCCCGAGGCAGAGCTCCTACAATGAGCAGTTCTTC. Translated, it gives CASSPRQSSYNEQFF.

The chain employs TRBV5-6 and TRBJ2-5; possible D gene TRBD1, 6 bases. Near its end, the DNA agrees better with TRBJ2-7, so the J call may be wrong. This CDR3 is 13 amino acids long. In germline, CDR1 is SGHDT, CDR2 YYEEEE. The CDR3 coding sequence is TGTGCCAGTACCGTACAGGGTACTAGCGAGCAGTACTTC. This codes for CASTVQGTSEQYF.

This chain uses TRBV5-4 with TRBJ2-7, with 10 bases fitting TRBD1. The CDR3 runs 15 residues. Germline lookup yields CDR1 SGHNT and CDR2 YYREEE (reference sequence). V trimming: 4 bases; J trimming: 1 base; junction bases outside the gene matches: 5. The CDR3 here is CASSPTGGKSYEQYF. In DNA, the CDR3 is TGTGCCAGCAGCCCGACAGGGGGCAAGTCCTACGAGCAGTACTTC.